Listed here are 19 T cell receptor beta chains from one sample, sequenced in a study of OX40 agonist ivuxolimab in advanced cancers. The data were produced by immunoSEQ multiplex PCR, yet TCRdb's version contains in-frame clones alone and is incomplete. The sample lists around 80,000 clones, more than 80% occurring once. This material consisted of CD4+ or CD8+ T cells sorted from blood, taken in a trial of the OX40 agonist ivuxolimab. The receptors were gathered from an adult with an advanced solid tumor such as melanoma, head and neck, liver or kidney cancer.

The chain uses TRBV28 and TRBJ1-1; the D gene is possibly TRBD1 (6 bases). Germline values: CDR1 MDHEN, CDR2 SYDVKM. V was pared by 5 bases and J by 0 bases, with 10 bases between. The CDR3 is 14 residues long. The CDR3 spells CASSDYRVNTEAFF. In DNA form, the CDR3 reads TGTGCCAGCAGTGACTACAGGGTGAACACTGAAGCTTTCTTT.

This clone has a count of ten or more. The CDR3 reads CASSPRQAEVIGYTF. As DNA, the CDR3 is TGTGCCAGCTCACCACGACAGGCCGAGGTAATTGGCTACACCTTC. The J gene is TRBJ1-2, the V gene TRBV18, with D possibly TRBD1 on 6 matching bases. V shed 1 base and J shed 7 bases, with 16 bases lying between them. The CDR3 consists of 15 residues. Germline-derived CDR1 and CDR2 are KGHSH and LQKENI.

Of note for this clone: Other DNA sequences within the sample encode an identical CDR3. This chain links TRBV5-1 with TRBJ1-1, with D possibly being TRBD1 (5 bases). This CDR3 spans 13 amino acids. Germline CDR1 reads SGHRS; CDR2 reads YFSETQ. Trimming stripped 0 bases from V and 3 bases from J, with 6 bases between. In nucleotides, the CDR3 is TGCGCCAGCAGCTTGGAGGGACACACTGAAGCTTTCTTT. It translates to CASSLEGHTEAFF.

The table lists this clone with a count of one. The J gene is TRBJ1-1, the V gene TRBV19; possibly TRBD1 for D (6 bases). The CDR3 length is 16 residues. V was trimmed by 7 bases and J by 4 bases, leaving 22 bases between them. Germline CDR1 reads LNHDA; CDR2 reads SQIVND (reference sequence). The CDR3 region is CASTGSRQGFFTEAFF. In nucleotides, the CDR3 is TGTGCCAGTACCGGGAGTAGGCAGGGGTTTTTCACTGAAGCTTTCTTT.

V is TRBV2 and J is TRBJ1-4, with 9 bases matching TRBD1. Unmatched junction bases numbered 2, after V lost 8 bases and J lost 4 bases. Germline loops: CDR1 SNHLY, CDR2 FYNNEI. This CDR3 is 13 amino acids long. CDR3 in DNA: TGTGCCAGCGGGGACAGGGTTAATGAAAAACTGTTTTTT. It translates to CASGDRVNEKLFF.

This chain links TRBV25-1 with TRBJ1-1; D not resolved. V shed 5 bases and J shed 2 bases, with 9 bases lying between them. The germline V gene has CDR1 MGHDK and CDR2 SYGVNS. The CDR3 is made up of 13 amino acids. CDR3 residues: CASSLATNTEAFF. DNA of the CDR3: TGTGCCAGCAGTCTAGCGACTAACACTGAAGCTTTCTTT.

The chain is built from TRBV28 and TRBJ2-3; D possibly corresponds to TRBD1 (8 bases). This CDR3 is 16 amino acids long. V gave up 6 bases and J gave up 6 bases, with 22 bases separating them. In germline, CDR1 is MDHEN, CDR2 SYDVKM. The CDR3 region is CASSSPRTGRDDTQYF. Here the CDR3 DNA reads TGTGCCAGCAGCTCCCCCCGGACAGGGAGGGACGATACGCAGTATTTT.

The rearrangement joins TRBV29-1 to TRBJ2-1; D tentatively fits TRBD1 or TRBD2 (5 bases each). The V gene's germline CDR1 is SQVTM and CDR2 ANQGSEA. The CDR3 loop spans 13 amino acids. Trimming cost V 6 bases and J 2 bases, with 11 bases left between them. CDR3: CSVVPGPYNEQFF. CDR3 bases: TGCAGCGTAGTGCCGGGACCCTACAATGAGCAGTTCTTC.

The chain has TRBV7-9 and TRBJ2-3, with D hard to call. The CDR3 covers 10 residues. The ends were cut back, 8 bases at V and 6 bases at J, with 6 bases in the middle. CDR1 is SEHNR and CDR2 is FQNEAQ in the germline V gene (reference sequence). In DNA, the CDR3 is TGTGCCAGCCCCGGGGATACGCAGTATTTT. It translates to CASPGDTQYF.

V and J are TRBV14 and TRBJ2-3, with 10 bases fitting TRBD1. This CDR3 spans 16 amino acids. The V gene's germline CDR1 is SGHDN and CDR2 FVKESK. With V trimmed by 5 bases and J by 6 bases, 11 bases remained unmatched. DNA for the CDR3: TGTGCCAGCAGCGCCCTTCGACAGGGGGCAACGGATACGCAGTATTTT. Protein sequence: CASSALRQGATDTQYF.

V is TRBV5-1 and J is TRBJ2-5; TRBD2 agrees at 10 bases. Germline V CDR1 and CDR2: SGHRS, YFSETQ. CDR3 length equals 15 residues. The J segment lost 2 bases and the V segment lost 2 bases, leaving 3 bases of the junction unmatched. In DNA, the CDR3 is TGCGCCAGCAGCTTCATAGCGGGGGGTCAAGAGACCCAGTACTTC. Translated: CASSFIAGGQETQYF. The entire variable domain, with the rest obtained from reference TRBV5-1 and TRBJ2-5, is as follows: KAGVTQTPRYLIKTRGQQVTLSCSPISGHRSVSWYQQTPGQGLQFLFEYFSETQRNKGNFPGRFSGRQFSNSRSEMNVSTLELGDSALYLCASSFIAGGQETQYFGPGTRLLVL.

The chain has TRBV6-5 and TRBJ1-6; TRBD1 might be the D (5 bases). This CDR3 has 15 residues. V lost 4 bases and J 7 bases, leaving 14 bases between the germline ends. CDR1 and CDR2 from the germline V gene are MNHEY and SVGAGI. For the CDR3, the DNA is TGTGCCAGCAGTTTGGGGGGTACCCAAAATTCACCCCTCCACTTT. It translates to CASSLGGTQNSPLHF.

J is TRBJ2-2 and V is TRBV7-9, with D possibly being TRBD2 (5 bases). The V and J ends lost 2 bases and 6 bases respectively, with 7 bases between them. Germline values: CDR1 SEHNR, CDR2 FQNEAQ (reference sequence). The CDR3 is made up of 13 amino acids. The CDR3 DNA sequence: TGTGCCAGCAGCTTAACTAGTTCCGGGGAGCTGTTTTTT. It yields the protein CASSLTSSGELFF.

The chain is built from TRBV10-3 and TRBJ1-3, with D unresolved. This CDR3 is built from 13 residues. CDR1 ENHRY and CDR2 SYGVKD come from the germline V gene. V lost 4 bases, J lost 0 bases, and 4 bases lay in between. CDR3 in DNA: TGTGCCATCAGTGCCGACTCTGGAAACACCATATATTTT. Translating it yields CAISADSGNTIYF.

The V gene is TRBV6-1, the J gene TRBJ2-3, with D hard to call. CDR1 and CDR2 (germline): MNHNS, SASEGT. This CDR3 comprises 12 residues. With 6 bases removed from V and 10 bases from J, the gap between germline ends came to 14 bases. The DNA for the CDR3 is TGTGCCAGCAGAACCTCTCCTCACCCGCAGTATTTT. Its protein is CASRTSPHPQYF.

The rearrangement joins TRBV30 to TRBJ1-2; TRBD1 matches 10 bases. Germline assignment: CDR1 GTSNPN and CDR2 SVGIG (reference sequence). The CDR3 spans 14 residues. V was pared by 3 bases and J by 8 bases, with 9 bases of the junction left unmatched. DNA of the CDR3: TGTGCCTGGAGGCAGACAGGGGGCGCGAGGGGCTACACCTTC. It is translated as CAWRQTGGARGYTF. Using reference TRBV30 and TRBJ1-2 for the parts outside the CDR3, the full variable domain is SQTIHQWPATLVQPVGSPLSLECTVEGTSNPNLYWYRQAAGRGLQLLFYSVGIGQISSEVPQNLSASRPQDRQFILSSKKLLLSDSGFYLCAWRQTGGARGYTFGSGTRLTVV.

This chain joins TRBV6-1 and TRBJ2-1; the D gene is possibly TRBD2 (6 bases). CDR3 length: 15 residues. CDR1 is MNHNS and CDR2 is SASEGT in the germline V gene. Trimming took off 4 bases at V and 10 bases at J, with 20 bases between the two ends. In DNA, the CDR3 is TGTGCCAGCAGTGCGCCAATGGCGGGACCTTTGGAGCAGTTCTTC. This codes for CASSAPMAGPLEQFF.

The chain employs TRBV28 and TRBJ2-1; D gene uncertain. Germline CDR1 MDHEN, CDR2 SYDVKM. This CDR3 comprises 15 residues. V shed 4 bases and J shed 2 bases, with 12 bases lying between them. CDR3 in DNA: TGTGCCAGCAGTTCACGGCGAACCACCTACAATGAGCAGTTCTTC. Its protein is CASSSRRTTYNEQFF.

The rearrangement joins TRBV11-2 to TRBJ2-1; the D gene is possibly TRBD2 (6 bases). The V end was cut by 1 base, the J end by 6 bases, with 7 bases between. The CDR3 is made up of 13 amino acids. The germline V gene encodes CDR1 SGHAT and CDR2 FQNNGV. This chain's CDR3 is CASSLGLGNEQFF. The CDR3 DNA reads as TGTGCCAGCAGCTTAGGACTAGGCAATGAGCAGTTCTTC.